This T cell receptor (beta chain) comes out of a study of radiotherapy plus CTLA-4 blockade in lung cancer. As for the study in general: Patients showed objective responses in 18% of cases, and disease control was achieved by under 35%. Findings of the study overall: It was early blood T cell clone dynamics, with interferon-beta, that reportedly best predicted response.

Ipilimumab-mediated CTLA-4 blockade plus focal radiation was given to patients having chemo-refractory metastatic non-small-cell lung cancer. Profiling relied on immunoSEQ multiplex PCR, and the TCRdb table lists in-frame clones only, not all of them. Of 30,000 to 45,000 clones listed, over 65% are singletons. Germline CDR1 is KGHSH and CDR2 is LQKENI. The V end lost 3 bases, the J end lost 5 bases, and 7 bases lay between the germline ends. This CDR3 has 12 amino acids. As concerns this clone: Its antigen remains unknown.

The receptor's source is a human donor with non-small cell lung cancer who had stable disease on radiotherapy plus ipilimumab. The chain joins TRBV18 to TRBJ2-5, with D uncertain. The source was peripheral blood, collected from a patient treated with radiotherapy plus ipilimumab. CDR3 in amino acids: CASSPTWETQYF. CDR3 DNA sequence: TGTGCCAGCTCACCCACGTGGGAGACCCAGTACTTC.